The clone carrying this T cell receptor beta chain was counted a few times. This CDR3 spans 17 amino acids. With V trimmed by 4 bases and J by 1 base, 8 bases remained unmatched. CDR1 is SGHRS, CDR2 YFSETQ, per germline. This sample is drawn from a study of blood T cell repertoires in COVID-19. Across the study: Samples of COVID-19 (acute and convalescent) were obtained from the United States, Italy and Spain.

Under the authors' procedure: From reference gene primer amplification, estimates of nucleated cell counts were derived. Assay used: immunoSEQ multiplex PCR; TCRdb lists only in-frame clones, some missing. The V and J calls and clone size were taken over from that table, and D and trimming were inferred from the DNA. The sample has 150,000 to 200,000 clones; about 85% are singletons. The chain combines TRBV5-1 with TRBJ1-1; 12 positions agree with TRBD1. Sequencing used peripheral blood. This receptor was obtained from an elderly woman with acute or convalescent COVID-19. CDR3 amino acids: CASSPPGQGAWNTEAFF. CDR3 bases: TGCGCCAGCAGCCCCCCGGGACAGGGGGCATGGAACACTGAAGCTTTCTTT. The whole variable domain, remainder taken from reference TRBV5-1 and TRBJ1-1, is KAGVTQTPRYLIKTRGQQVTLSCSPISGHRSVSWYQQTPGQGLQFLFEYFSETQRNKGNFPGRFSGRQFSNSRSEMNVSTLELGDSALYLCASSPPGQGAWNTEAFFGQGTRLTVV.